Described below is a single T cell receptor (beta chain) sequence and its context. The junction does not match germline at one end; this may be a read error. This record belongs to a study of blood T cells in healthy people across ages. Then a second PCR, running roughly 7 to 12 cycles, was carried out with a sample-barcoded 5' primer and a J-beta primer mix. Each CDR3 protein gets one entry after TCRdb re-called the 5' RACE reads with MiXCR. This table has about 580,000 distinct CDR3 sequences, 45% to 55% appearing once. Germline V lookup: CDR1 SGHTA, CDR2 FQGNSA. This CDR3 spans 15 amino acids. The chain links TRBV7-2 to TRBJ2-7; D perhaps matches TRBD1 (6 bases). The clonotype originates from an elderly man in good health. The sequenced sample was blood. This CDR3 is CARSITGTGSNEQNF. CDR3 bases: TGTGCCAGAAGCATTACAGGGACGGGATCCAACGAGCAGAACTTC.